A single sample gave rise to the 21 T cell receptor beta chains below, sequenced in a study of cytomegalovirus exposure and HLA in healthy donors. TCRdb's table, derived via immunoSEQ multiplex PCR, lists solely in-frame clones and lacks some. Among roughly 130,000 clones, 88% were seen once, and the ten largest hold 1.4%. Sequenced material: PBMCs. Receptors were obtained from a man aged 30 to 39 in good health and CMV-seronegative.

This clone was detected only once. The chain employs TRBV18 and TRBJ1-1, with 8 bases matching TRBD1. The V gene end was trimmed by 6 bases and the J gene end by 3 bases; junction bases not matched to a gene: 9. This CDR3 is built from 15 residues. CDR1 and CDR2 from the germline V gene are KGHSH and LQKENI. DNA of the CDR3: TGTGCCAGCTCTCAGGGGGCTGGGATGCACACTGAAGCTTTCTTT. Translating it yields CASSQGAGMHTEAFF.

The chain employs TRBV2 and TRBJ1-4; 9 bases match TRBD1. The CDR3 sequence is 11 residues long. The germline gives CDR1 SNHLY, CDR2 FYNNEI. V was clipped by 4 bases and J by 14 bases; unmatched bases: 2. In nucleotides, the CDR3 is TGTGCCAGCAGTGCGGGACAGGGTCTGTTTTTT. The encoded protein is CASSAGQGLFF.

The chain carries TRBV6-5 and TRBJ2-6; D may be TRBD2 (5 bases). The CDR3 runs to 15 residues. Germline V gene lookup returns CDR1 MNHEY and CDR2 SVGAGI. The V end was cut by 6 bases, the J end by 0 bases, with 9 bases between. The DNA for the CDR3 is TGTGCCAGCAGGTTCGGGAACTCTGGGGCCAACGTCCTGACTTTC. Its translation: CASRFGNSGANVLTF.

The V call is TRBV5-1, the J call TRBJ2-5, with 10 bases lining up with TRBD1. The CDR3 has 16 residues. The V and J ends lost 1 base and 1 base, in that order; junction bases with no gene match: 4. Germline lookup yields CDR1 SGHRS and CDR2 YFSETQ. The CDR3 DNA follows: TGCGCCAGCAGCTTGCAGGGACAGGGGACCCAAGAGACCCAGTACTTC. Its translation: CASSLQGQGTQETQYF.

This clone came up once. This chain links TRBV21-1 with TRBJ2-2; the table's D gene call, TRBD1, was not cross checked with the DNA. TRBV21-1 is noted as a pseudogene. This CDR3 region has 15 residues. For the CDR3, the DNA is TGTGCCAGCGGGGACCGGGACAGGGGCACCGGGGAGCTGTTTTTT. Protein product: CASGDRDRGTGELFF.

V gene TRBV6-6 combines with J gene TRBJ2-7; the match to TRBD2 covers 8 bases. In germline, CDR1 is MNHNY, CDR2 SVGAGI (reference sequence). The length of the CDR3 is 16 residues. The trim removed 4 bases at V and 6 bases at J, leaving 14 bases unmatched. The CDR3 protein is CASSSESGRGTREQYF. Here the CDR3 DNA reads TGTGCCAGCAGTTCGGAAAGCGGGAGAGGAACGCGCGAGCAGTACTTC.

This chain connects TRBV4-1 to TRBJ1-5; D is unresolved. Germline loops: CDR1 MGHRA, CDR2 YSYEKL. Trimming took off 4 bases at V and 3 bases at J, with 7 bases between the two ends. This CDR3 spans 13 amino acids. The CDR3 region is CASSLQDNQPQHF. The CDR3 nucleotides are TGCGCCAGCAGCCTCCAGGACAATCAGCCCCAGCATTTT.

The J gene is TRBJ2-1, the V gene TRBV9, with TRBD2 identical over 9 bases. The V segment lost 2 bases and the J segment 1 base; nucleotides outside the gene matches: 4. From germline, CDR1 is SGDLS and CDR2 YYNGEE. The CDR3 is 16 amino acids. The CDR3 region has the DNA TGTGCCAGCAGCGTCCGACTAGCGGTATCCTACAATGAGCAGTTCTTC. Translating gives CASSVRLAVSYNEQFF.

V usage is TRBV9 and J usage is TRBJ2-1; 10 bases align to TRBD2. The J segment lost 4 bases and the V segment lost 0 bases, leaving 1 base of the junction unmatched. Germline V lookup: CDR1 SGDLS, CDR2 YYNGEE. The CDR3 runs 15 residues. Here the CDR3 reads CASSVAAGGYNEQFF. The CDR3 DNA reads TGTGCCAGCAGCGTAGCAGCGGGAGGGTACAATGAGCAGTTCTTC.

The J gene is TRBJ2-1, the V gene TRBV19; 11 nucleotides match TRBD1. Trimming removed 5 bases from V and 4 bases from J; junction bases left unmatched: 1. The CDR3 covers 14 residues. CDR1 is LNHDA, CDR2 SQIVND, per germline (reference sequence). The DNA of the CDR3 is TGTGCCAGTAGTGGGGACAGGGGGTACAATGAGCAGTTCTTC. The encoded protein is CASSGDRGYNEQFF.

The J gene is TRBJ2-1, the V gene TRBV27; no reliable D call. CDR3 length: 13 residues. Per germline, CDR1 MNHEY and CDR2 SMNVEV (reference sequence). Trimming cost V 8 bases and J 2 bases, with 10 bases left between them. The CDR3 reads CASSESAYNEQFF. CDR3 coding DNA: TGTGCCAGCTCAGAAAGCGCCTACAATGAGCAGTTCTTC.

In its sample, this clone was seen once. CDR3 coding DNA: TGTGCCAGCAGTGGACAGGGGAAATTTGGCTACACCTTC. Amino acids: CASSGQGKFGYTF. The gene calls are TRBV2 and TRBJ1-2, with TRBD1 matching 8 bases. V dropped 4 bases and J dropped 7; count of bases not matched to a gene: 5. CDR1 is SNHLY and CDR2 is FYNNEI in the germline V gene. The CDR3 runs 13 residues.

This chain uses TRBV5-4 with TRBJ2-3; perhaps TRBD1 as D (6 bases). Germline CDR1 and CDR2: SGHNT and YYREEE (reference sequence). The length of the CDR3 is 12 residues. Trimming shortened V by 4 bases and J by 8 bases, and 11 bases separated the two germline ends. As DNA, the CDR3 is TGTGCCAGCAGCAGCACAGGGTTTACGCAGTATTTT. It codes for CASSSTGFTQYF.

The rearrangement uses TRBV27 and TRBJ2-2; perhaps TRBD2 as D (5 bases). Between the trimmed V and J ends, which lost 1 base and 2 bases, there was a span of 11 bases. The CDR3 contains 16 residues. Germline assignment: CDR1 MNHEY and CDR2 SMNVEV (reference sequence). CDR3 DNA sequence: TGTGCCAGCAGTTTATTAGCCAGCGGTAACACCGGGGAGCTGTTTTTT. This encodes CASSLLASGNTGELFF.

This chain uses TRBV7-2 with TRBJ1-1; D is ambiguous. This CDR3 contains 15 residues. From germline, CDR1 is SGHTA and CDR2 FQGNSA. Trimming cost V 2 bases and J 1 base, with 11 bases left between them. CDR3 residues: CASSLRFEGNTEAFF. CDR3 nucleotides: TGTGCCAGCAGCTTAAGGTTCGAGGGGAACACTGAAGCTTTCTTT.

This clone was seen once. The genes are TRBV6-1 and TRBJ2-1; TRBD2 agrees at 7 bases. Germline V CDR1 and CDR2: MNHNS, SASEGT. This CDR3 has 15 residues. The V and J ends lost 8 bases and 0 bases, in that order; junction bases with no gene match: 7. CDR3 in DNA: TGTGCCAGCTTGGCTAGCGGACCCTCCTACAATGAGCAGTTCTTC. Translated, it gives CASLASGPSYNEQFF.

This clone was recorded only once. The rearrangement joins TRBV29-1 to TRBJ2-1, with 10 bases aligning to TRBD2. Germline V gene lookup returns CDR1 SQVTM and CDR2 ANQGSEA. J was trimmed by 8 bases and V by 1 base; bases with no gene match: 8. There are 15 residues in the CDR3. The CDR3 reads CSVEGGLAGDDEQFF. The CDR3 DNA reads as TGCAGCGTTGAAGGGGGGCTAGCGGGAGACGATGAGCAGTTCTTC.

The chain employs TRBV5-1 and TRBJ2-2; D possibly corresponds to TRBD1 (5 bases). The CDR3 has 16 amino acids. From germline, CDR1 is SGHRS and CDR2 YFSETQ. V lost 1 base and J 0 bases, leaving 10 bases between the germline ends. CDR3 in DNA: TGCGCCAGCAGCTTGCAGGGTTCATCGAACACCGGGGAGCTGTTTTTT. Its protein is CASSLQGSSNTGELFF.

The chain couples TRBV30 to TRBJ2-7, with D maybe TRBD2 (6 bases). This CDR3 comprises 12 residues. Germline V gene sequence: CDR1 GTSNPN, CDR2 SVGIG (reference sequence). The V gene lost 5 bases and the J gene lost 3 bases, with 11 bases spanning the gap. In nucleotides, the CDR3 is TGTGCCTGGCGGGACTCGGACTACGAGCAGTACTTC. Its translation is CAWRDSDYEQYF.

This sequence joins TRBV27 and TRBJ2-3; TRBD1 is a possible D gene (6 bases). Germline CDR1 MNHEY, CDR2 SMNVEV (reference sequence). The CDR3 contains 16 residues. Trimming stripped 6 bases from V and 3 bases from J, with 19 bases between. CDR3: CASSLQTGRVTDTQYF. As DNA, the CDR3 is TGTGCCAGCAGCTTACAGACAGGTAGAGTAACAGATACGCAGTATTTT.

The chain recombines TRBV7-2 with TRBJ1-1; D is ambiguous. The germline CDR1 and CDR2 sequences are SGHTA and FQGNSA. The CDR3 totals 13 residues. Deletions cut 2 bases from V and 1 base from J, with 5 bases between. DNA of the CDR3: TGTGCCAGCAGCTTACAGGAGAACACTGAAGCTTTCTTT. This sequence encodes CASSLQENTEAFF.